This T cell receptor beta chain was identified in a study of T cell responses to AZD1222 COVID-19 vaccine. As for the study in general: Pooled together were second doses at about 4 or about 12 weeks.

Study conclusions and caveats: There were vaccine-associated CD4 TCRs across spike, dominant at 160-218 and 743-854. At baseline, just a handful of AZD1222 recipients tested seropositive. Unmutated variant regions reportedly attract nearly half of all spike-specific TCRs.

This table comes from immunoSEQ multiplex PCR, and its TCRdb copy is limited to in-frame clones, with some not included. The table lists 100,000 to 150,000 clones, 88% of them singletons. This clone was detected only once. What it binds is unknown. The material was peripheral blood, obtained on day 0 of AZD1222 vaccination. The source is an adult in good health.

The CDR3 coding sequence is TGTGCCAGCAGCCAAGTAGAAAACACCATATATTTT. It encodes CASSQVENTIYF. This chain links TRBV3-1 (or the pseudogene TRBV3-2) with TRBJ1-3; D ambiguous. This CDR3 has 12 amino acids. In germline, CDR1 is LGHDT, CDR2 YNNKEL (reference sequence). V lost 1 base and J lost 6, with 4 bases in between.